This T cell receptor (beta chain) was identified in a study of cytomegalovirus exposure and HLA in healthy donors (dated by TCRdb to about 2017). Study-wide context: According to an earlier analysis of 550 to 700 of the donors, about 170 million T cells yielded roughly 110 million unique TCR beta sequences and more than 250 Gb of sequence data. An early release that covered about 600 HLA-typed donors contained about 300 gigabases of sequencing data and about 93 million unique TCR sequences. Of the 300 to 450 genotyped donors, approximately 83% fell in the genetic ancestry cluster associated with self-reported Caucasian donors. The study aimed to test whether cataloging public T cell receptors could reveal signatures of past pathogen exposure. The study profiled the T cell repertoires of fewer than 850 subjects by immunosequencing and related them to cytomegalovirus serostatus. In addition to the first cohort of about 650 subjects, a separate validation cohort of 120 different subjects was used. The study combined high-throughput TCR immunosequencing, statistical association of individual TCRs with disease status, and machine learning to predict cytomegalovirus infection status. A later analysis re-examined previously published TCR beta repertoires from 500 to 700 donors and added high-resolution HLA genotyping to investigate patterns of TCR occurrence. Rather than using new phenotypic data, the later analysis identified candidate immune exposures from TCR beta sequences and from how often those sequences occurred across donors. An earlier analysis of approximately 500 of the donors applied high-throughput TCR beta sequencing to assess whether each TCR beta V gene segment acted as functional or pseudogenic. Alongside the repertoire data, information on donor age, sex, ethnicity and CMV serostatus was compiled. Genome-wide SNP genotypes for about 65% of the roughly 670 donors were used in a later genetic analysis, which treated that subset as a discovery cohort. All discovery cohort repertoires had been generated on a single sequencing platform. Both class I and class II loci were covered by HLA typing, at four-digit resolution. The number of typed donors differed by locus: 629-630 for A, B, C, DRB1 and DQB1; some 500 for DQA1; 606 for DPA1; and about 450 for DPB1. Because of strong linkage in the cohort, five DR-DQ haplotypes were treated as single units for association and clustering. On average, over 200,000 unique TCR beta nucleotide sequences were sequenced per donor among 398 genotyped donors of the cohort, with roughly 18% of those sequences being non-productive. Overall results and qualifications from the work: Most CMV-associated TCR beta chains appeared to be HLA-restricted in a later analysis, and the HLA associations seemed to be driven largely by CMV exposure. Assigning TCR associations to individual alleles was difficult when HLA alleles, especially DR and DQ, strongly co-occurred. According to a later analysis, TCR association rates differed among HLA loci, with DRB1 alleles showing the most associated TCRs and HLA-C alleles showing the fewest. This cohort had only TCR beta chains sequenced, and the lack of alpha or paired-chain data limited which features could be detected. Sequencing depth was assumed to be roughly uniform across donors in the presence/absence analyses, though that assumption may not hold. Because counts were too low, about 15 rarely observed V segments, including chromosome 9 orphons, were left out of the earlier analysis of some 600 of the donors. A later analysis associated about 17,000 TCR beta sequences with specific HLA alleles at a false discovery rate of 0.05. A few of the identified cytomegalovirus-associated TCR beta chains were confirmed in vitro to be specific for cytomegalovirus antigens. Linkage disequilibrium might explain the correlated functional status among segregating V segments, but an unknown experimental factor could not be ruled out. The only immune exposure information available for the cohort was CMV serostatus. In a later analysis, several top co-occurrence clusters were reported to appear linked to parvovirus B19, influenza, CMV and Epstein-Barr virus. Some IMGT-functional V segments, including TRBV6-2 and TRBV6-3, could not be distinguished by the 87-base-pair reads and were therefore excluded. Because HLA typing was unavailable for some donors at each locus, only the typed subset was used in association tests. In a later genetic analysis, fewer N-insertions in productive TCRs were reported among donors in an Asian-associated ancestry cluster than the roughly 710-donor mean. The authors suggested that the approach could potentially be extended to other disease states and immunological phenotypes. A cluster of highly shared sequence variants was judged likely to be a technical artifact of the sequencing pipeline. While some public TCRs were present in many individuals, most TCR sequences turned up only very rarely across donors. A later analysis found that HLA-associated TCR beta chains were more clonally expanded and had lower generation probabilities than equally common non-associated chains. A further reported finding was that TCR beta sequences accurately predicted the HLA-A and HLA-B alleles for most subjects in the first cohort. The study listed 150 to 200 TCR beta chains as associated with cytomegalovirus. In a later genetic analysis, a missense DCLRE1C variant was associated with V-gene and J-gene trimming of TCR beta chains, and the association was replicated in an independent cohort. In an earlier analysis of approximately 590 of the donors, most TCR beta V segments appeared in productive rearrangements about 90% or about 30% of the time, broadly matching IMGT annotations. The classifier was reported to diagnose cytomegalovirus status with high specificity and sensitivity in both the original and validation cohorts.

Trimming costs V 3 bases and J 5 bases, and their ends lie 11 bases apart. CDR1 SGHKS and CDR2 YYEKEE were looked up in the germline V gene (reference sequence). The CDR3 numbers 13 residues from cysteine through phenylalanine. Of the read, only the CDR3 DNA is kept; its 39 bases are in frame from base 1. Remarks on this clone: This receptor's antigen is unknown. No base quality values were provided; no much bigger clone lies one nucleotide off.

In total, roughly 710 healthy bone marrow donors made up the cohort. Cohort members were all nominally healthy when sampled, although unrecorded immune exposures were likely present. The donor tested CMV seronegative, placing the donor among the 350 or so seronegative members of the cohort. Every donor gave a peripheral blood sample, and the peripheral blood mononuclear cells from that sample were used for TCR beta sequencing. Genomic DNA extraction from the blood cell samples was performed with the Qiagen DNeasy Blood Extraction Kit. The receptor library was made with the immunoSEQ multiplex PCR assay. For the multiplex PCR, a mixture combining 60 forward primers for TCR Vbeta segments and 13 reverse primers for TCR Jbeta segments was used. The CDR3 region of rearranged TCR beta genes was amplified from genomic DNA with a multiplex PCR assay. Amplified TCR beta libraries were sequenced as 87-base-pair reads on the Illumina HiSeq System. Turning to the authors' computational methods: In a later analysis, tens of millions of unique TCR beta chains were counted across the 500 to 850 repertoires, and roughly 10 million of these chains were shared by at least two donors. Raw reads were error-corrected and collapsed into unique sequences by a nearest-neighbor algorithm in which closely related sequences were merged to remove PCR and sequencing errors. V, D and J gene segments were assigned by aligning CDR3 sequences to IMGT reference sequences. For a sequence to be retained, at least a six-nucleotide match to both a V gene segment and a J gene segment was required. Rearrangements were classified as productive when the CDR3 lacked stop codons and remained in frame with V and J, and all other rearrangements were classified as non-productive. CDR3 was defined according to IMGT convention as the region running from the second conserved V-encoded cysteine to the conserved J-encoded phenylalanine. The earlier analysis of a few hundred of the donors excluded sequences that lacked an unambiguous match to a single V gene segment. In an earlier analysis of a few hundred of the donors, V segments were called functional above 56.7% productive rearrangements and were called segregating when the between-donor standard deviation exceeded 5%. A statistical classification framework was built to diagnose cytomegalovirus status from the catalog of TCR beta chain sequences. In a later analysis, V and J genes were assigned by comparing TCR nucleotide sequences against IMGT/GENE-DB human TR gene sequences. The TCRdist pipeline was used in a later analysis to assign CDR3 sequences and most-parsimonious VDJ recombination scenarios. In a later analysis, each TCR beta chain was defined by its CDR3 amino acid sequence together with its V-gene family, and reads lacking a unique V-gene family were excluded. In a later analysis, nearly 600 highly shared, low-generation-probability nucleotide sequences were removed to address suspected cross-contamination and a sequencing artifact. In a later analysis, a clonal expansion index was calculated for each public chain from normalized within-repertoire ranks of inferred template counts. In a later analysis, generation probabilities were computed using a VDJ recombination model fitted to out-of-frame rearrangements, and the results were checked against IGoR. Hypergeometric tests were used in a later analysis to score TCR-TCR, TCR-HLA and TCR-CMV co-occurrence, with a repertoire-size bias correction applied to the TCR pairs. A later analysis estimated false discovery rates by permuting HLA or CMV assignments 20 times. In a later analysis, co-occurring TCRs were grouped using DBSCAN, with TCRdist sequence similarity added in when clustering inside HLA-allele-positive subsets. Co-occurrence clustering excluded repertoires with fewer than 30,000 or more than 120,000 public chains, plus five with anomalous nucleotide sharing. TCRdb holds this immuneACCESS table with in-frame rearrangements only. Some clones are missing; in checked studies, unresolved V genes explain under half, and the rest has no known cause. From that table come the V and J calls and clone size; the DNA was used to work out D and trimming. The sample yields fewer than 250,000 clones; about 80% were counted once. The ten largest clones take up about 1.8% of the sample.

The sample was PBMCs. The source is a man between 18 and 29 years old in good health and CMV-seronegative. The chain joins TRBV5-5 to TRBJ1-2; the D gene cannot be resolved reliably. The sequenced DNA: TGTGCCAGCAGCTCTCCCTCAGTATATGGCTACACCTTC. Protein translation: CASSSPSVYGYTF.